The present T cell receptor (beta chain) was sequenced within a study of identical twins. cDNA molecules carried unique molecular identifiers, and template switching added a universal primer site. TCRdb re-analysed the 5' RACE reads in MiXCR, keeping a single row per CDR3 protein. The data show 750,000 to 950,000 distinct CDR3 sequences, 10% to 15% seen once. Looked up from germline, CDR1 is SGHRS and CDR2 is YFSETQ. Between the trimmed V and J ends, which lost 4 bases and 4 bases, there was a span of 14 bases. CDR3 size: 14 residues. Comment on this clonotype: Its target is unknown.

In every case, the donor was a healthy Caucasian. Points from the study as a whole: Compared with models, monozygotic twins showed more out-of-frame TCR alpha sharing. Conclusions leaned on cross-sectional statistical analysis and did not track the same donors over time.

The same specimen was also included in a second study, on yellow fever vaccine responses in identical twins.

What was sequenced was PBMCs. The receptor was isolated from a young woman in good health. The gene calls are TRBV5-1 and TRBJ1-2, with D possibly matching TRBD1 (6 bases). CDR3 nucleotide sequence: TGCGCCAGCAGCCTTCCACAGGGATCCTATGGCTACACCTTC. This codes for CASSLPQGSYGYTF.